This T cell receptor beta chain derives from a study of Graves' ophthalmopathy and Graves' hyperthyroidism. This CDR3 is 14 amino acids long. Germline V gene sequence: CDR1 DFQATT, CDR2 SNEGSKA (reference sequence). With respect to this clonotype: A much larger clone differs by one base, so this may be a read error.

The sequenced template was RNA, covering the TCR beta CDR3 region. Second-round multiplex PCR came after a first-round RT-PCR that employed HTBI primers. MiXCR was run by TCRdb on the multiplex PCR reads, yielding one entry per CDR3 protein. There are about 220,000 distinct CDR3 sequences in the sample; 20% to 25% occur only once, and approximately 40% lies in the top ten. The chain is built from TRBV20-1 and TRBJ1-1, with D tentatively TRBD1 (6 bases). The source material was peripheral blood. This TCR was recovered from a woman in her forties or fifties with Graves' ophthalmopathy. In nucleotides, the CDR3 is TGCGGTGCTAGAACCCCAGGGGAAGGGACTGAAGCTTTCTTT. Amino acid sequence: CGARTPGEGTEAFF.